The 3 T cell receptor beta chains presented below share a single source sample, sequenced in a study of monozygotic twins with inflammatory bowel disease. TCRdb re-called the 5' RACE reads and shows each CDR3 protein once, DNA omitted. The sample has hundreds of thousands of distinct CDR3 sequences. The sequenced material came from blood. The source is a human donor with ulcerative colitis or Crohn's disease, or a healthy co-twin of an affected twin (not recorded which).

This CDR3 is CASSYPRDRNSYEQYF. The chain combines TRBV6-5 with TRBJ2-7; the TCRdb D gene call, TRBD1, has no DNA to confirm it. The germline V gene encodes CDR1 MNHEY and CDR2 SVGAGI. The CDR3 is 16 residues long.

The chain carries TRBV12-3 or TRBV12-4 and TRBJ2-1; TCRdb calls TRBD1, which cannot be checked without DNA. The length of the CDR3 is 15 residues. This chain's CDR3 is CASSSGDTGLDEQFF.

The V and J genes are TRBV18 and TRBJ2-1. Germline CDR1 and CDR2: KGHSH and LQKENI. The CDR3 totals 11 residues. CDR3 loop: CASSPWNEQFF.